This T cell receptor beta chain was identified during a study of CD8 T cells in ankylosing spondylitis. TCRdb re-called the 5' RACE reads through MiXCR, storing one row per CDR3 protein. The sample includes fewer than 200,000 distinct CDR3 sequences, 8.5% to 10% of them seen just once. The CDR3 totals 17 residues. Deletions cut 6 bases from V and 2 bases from J, with 20 bases between. The germline V gene has CDR1 SGHAT and CDR2 FQDESV (reference sequence). The material sequenced was blood, either unsorted or a sorted T cell fraction (not recorded which). The receptor was isolated from a female donor with ankylosing spondylitis or in good health (not recorded which). This sequence joins TRBV11-1 and TRBJ2-1; D is perhaps TRBD2 (6 bases). The CDR3 sequence is CASRSGGARATYNEQFF. The CDR3, as DNA: TGTGCCAGCAGGTCTGGAGGGGCCCGAGCCACCTACAATGAGCAGTTCTTC.